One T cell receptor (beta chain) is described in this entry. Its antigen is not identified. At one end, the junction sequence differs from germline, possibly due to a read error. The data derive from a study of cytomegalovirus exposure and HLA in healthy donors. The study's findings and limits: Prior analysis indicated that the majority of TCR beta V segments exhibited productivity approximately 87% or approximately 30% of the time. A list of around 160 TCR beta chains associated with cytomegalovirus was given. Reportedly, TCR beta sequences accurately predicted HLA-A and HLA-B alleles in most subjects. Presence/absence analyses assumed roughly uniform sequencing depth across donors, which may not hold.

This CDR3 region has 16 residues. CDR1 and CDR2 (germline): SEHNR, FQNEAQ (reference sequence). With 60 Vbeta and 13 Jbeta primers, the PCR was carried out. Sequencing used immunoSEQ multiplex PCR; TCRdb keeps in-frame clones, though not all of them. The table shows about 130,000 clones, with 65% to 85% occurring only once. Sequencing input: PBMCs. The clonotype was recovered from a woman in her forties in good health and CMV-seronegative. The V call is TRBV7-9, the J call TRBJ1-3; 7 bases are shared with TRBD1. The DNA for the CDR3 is TGTTCCAGCAGCTCGAGGGACAGTCAGTCTGGAAACACCATATATTTT. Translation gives CSSSSRDSQSGNTIYF.